This entry lists 8 T cell receptor beta chains sequenced from one sample in a study of T-cell memory formation after mild COVID-19. TCRdb re-derived calls from the 5' RACE reads in MiXCR, one entry per CDR3 protein. This table holds approximately 260,000 distinct CDR3 sequences, roughly 18% found once. Sequencing was carried out using PBMCs or a T cell subset sorted from them (not recorded which). The source is a man between 18 and 35 years old who had mild COVID-19 (a few samples of this study predate the infection). Cell type and time point are not known.

V gene TRBV19 combines with J gene TRBJ1-5; D ambiguous. Deletions cut 9 bases from V and 4 bases from J, with 16 bases between. The germline CDR1 and CDR2 sequences are LNHDA and SQIVND (reference sequence). This CDR3 region has 14 residues. The CDR3 DNA reads TGTGCCAGCGCCCACCGGAGCGGGAATCAGCCCCAGCATTTT. As protein: CASAHRSGNQPQHF.

In DNA, the CDR3 is TGTGCCAGCAGTGGGGAGAACCCCAATCTAGGCTATGGCTACACCTTC. Its protein is CASSGENPNLGYGYTF. The gene calls are TRBV6-5 and TRBJ1-2; no clear D. Germline lookup yields CDR1 MNHEY and CDR2 SVGAGI. V was shortened by 5 bases and J by 4 bases, with 20 bases between the two germline ends. This CDR3 is 16 amino acids long.

The rearrangement links TRBV20-1 to TRBJ2-3; D might be TRBD2 (6 bases). V lost 0 bases and J 2 bases, leaving 15 bases between the germline ends. Germline CDR1 reads DFQATT; CDR2 reads SNEGSKA (reference sequence). The CDR3 sequence is 16 residues long. The CDR3 sequence is CSARDLAGSFTDTQYF. The CDR3 DNA sequence: TGCAGTGCTAGAGATCTGGCGGGGTCCTTCACAGATACGCAGTATTTT.

This clonotype has a handful of counts. This chain connects TRBV19 to TRBJ1-2; D unresolved. CDR3 size: 12 residues. V lost 7 bases and J 8 bases, leaving 14 bases between the germline ends. Germline CDR1 LNHDA, CDR2 SQIVND (reference sequence). The CDR3 DNA follows: TGTGCCAGTAAGGAGGCCGTCTTAGGCTACACCTTC. Its translation is CASKEAVLGYTF.

Ten or more counts support this clonotype. The rearrangement joins TRBV5-1 to TRBJ2-1, with unresolved D. Germline CDR1 is SGHRS and CDR2 is YFSETQ. V shed 5 bases and J shed 8 bases, with 14 bases lying between them. The CDR3 extends over 13 amino acids. For the CDR3, the DNA is TGCGCCAGCAGTTCCCAACCCATAGATGAGCAGTTCTTC. Its protein is CASSSQPIDEQFF.

The CDR3 coding sequence is TGTGCCAGTAGTATAGATACAGGGGTAACTGAAGCTTTCTTT. Residues: CASSIDTGVTEAFF. The rearrangement joins TRBV19 to TRBJ1-1; 7 positions match TRBD1. The CDR3 spans 14 residues. The germline V gene has CDR1 LNHDA and CDR2 SQIVND (reference sequence). V dropped 0 bases and J dropped 5; count of bases not matched to a gene: 3.

This rearrangement joins TRBV11-2 to TRBJ2-5; TRBD1 is a possible D gene (6 bases). Per the germline V gene, CDR1 is SGHAT and CDR2 is FQNNGV. The CDR3 runs to 13 residues. Deletions cut 5 bases from V and 2 bases from J, with 9 bases between. For the CDR3, the DNA is TGTGCCAGCAGCGTGGACAGACAAGAGACCCAGTACTTC. Translated, it gives CASSVDRQETQYF.

This clonotype came up a few times. The J gene is TRBJ1-3, the V gene TRBV4-2; D remains unclear. Germline values: CDR1 LGHNA, CDR2 YNFKEQ. Trimming left V 5 bases short and J 4 bases short, with 12 bases between. This CDR3 has 14 amino acids. CDR3 bases: TGTGCCAGCAGCTCCAGCCAACTAGGAAACACCATATATTTT. Translated: CASSSSQLGNTIYF.